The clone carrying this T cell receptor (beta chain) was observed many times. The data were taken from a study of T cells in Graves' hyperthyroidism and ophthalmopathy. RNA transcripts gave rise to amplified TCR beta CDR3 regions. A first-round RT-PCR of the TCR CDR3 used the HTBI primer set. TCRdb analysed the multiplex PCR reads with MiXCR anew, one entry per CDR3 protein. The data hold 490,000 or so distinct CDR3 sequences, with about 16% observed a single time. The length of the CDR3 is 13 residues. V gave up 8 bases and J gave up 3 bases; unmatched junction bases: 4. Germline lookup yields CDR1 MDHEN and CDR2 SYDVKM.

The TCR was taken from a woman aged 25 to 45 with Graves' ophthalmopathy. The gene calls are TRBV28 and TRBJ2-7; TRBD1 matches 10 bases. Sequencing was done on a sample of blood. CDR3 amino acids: CASRGQGVYEQYF. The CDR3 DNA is TGTGCCAGCCGTGGACAGGGGGTCTACGAGCAGTACTTC.